The subject of this entry is one T cell receptor beta chain. These data are taken from a study of T cell changes during pregnancy in multiple sclerosis. Profiled with immunoSEQ multiplex PCR; TCRdb holds only in-frame clones, not every one. This sample has 30,000 to 45,000 clones, with just over 90% found just once. The origin of this receptor is a female donor with multiple sclerosis, enrolled in a pregnancy study. Sequencing was performed on CD4+ T cells from peripheral blood mononuclear cells, taken after pregnancy.

The CDR3 reads CASSLGGSYNEQFF. CDR3 sequence (DNA): TGCGCCAGCAGCTTAGGAGGGTCCTACAATGAGCAGTTCTTC. V is TRBV5-1 and J is TRBJ2-1, with a possible D match to TRBD2 (6 bases). The germline gives CDR1 SGHRS, CDR2 YFSETQ. This CDR3 is built from 14 residues. V was pared by 2 bases and J by 1 base, with 7 bases between. Supplemented by reference TRBV5-1 and TRBJ2-1, the full variable domain reads KAGVTQTPRYLIKTRGQQVTLSCSPISGHRSVSWYQQTPGQGLQFLFEYFSETQRNKGNFPGRFSGRQFSNSRSEMNVSTLELGDSALYLCASSLGGSYNEQFFGPGTRLTVL.